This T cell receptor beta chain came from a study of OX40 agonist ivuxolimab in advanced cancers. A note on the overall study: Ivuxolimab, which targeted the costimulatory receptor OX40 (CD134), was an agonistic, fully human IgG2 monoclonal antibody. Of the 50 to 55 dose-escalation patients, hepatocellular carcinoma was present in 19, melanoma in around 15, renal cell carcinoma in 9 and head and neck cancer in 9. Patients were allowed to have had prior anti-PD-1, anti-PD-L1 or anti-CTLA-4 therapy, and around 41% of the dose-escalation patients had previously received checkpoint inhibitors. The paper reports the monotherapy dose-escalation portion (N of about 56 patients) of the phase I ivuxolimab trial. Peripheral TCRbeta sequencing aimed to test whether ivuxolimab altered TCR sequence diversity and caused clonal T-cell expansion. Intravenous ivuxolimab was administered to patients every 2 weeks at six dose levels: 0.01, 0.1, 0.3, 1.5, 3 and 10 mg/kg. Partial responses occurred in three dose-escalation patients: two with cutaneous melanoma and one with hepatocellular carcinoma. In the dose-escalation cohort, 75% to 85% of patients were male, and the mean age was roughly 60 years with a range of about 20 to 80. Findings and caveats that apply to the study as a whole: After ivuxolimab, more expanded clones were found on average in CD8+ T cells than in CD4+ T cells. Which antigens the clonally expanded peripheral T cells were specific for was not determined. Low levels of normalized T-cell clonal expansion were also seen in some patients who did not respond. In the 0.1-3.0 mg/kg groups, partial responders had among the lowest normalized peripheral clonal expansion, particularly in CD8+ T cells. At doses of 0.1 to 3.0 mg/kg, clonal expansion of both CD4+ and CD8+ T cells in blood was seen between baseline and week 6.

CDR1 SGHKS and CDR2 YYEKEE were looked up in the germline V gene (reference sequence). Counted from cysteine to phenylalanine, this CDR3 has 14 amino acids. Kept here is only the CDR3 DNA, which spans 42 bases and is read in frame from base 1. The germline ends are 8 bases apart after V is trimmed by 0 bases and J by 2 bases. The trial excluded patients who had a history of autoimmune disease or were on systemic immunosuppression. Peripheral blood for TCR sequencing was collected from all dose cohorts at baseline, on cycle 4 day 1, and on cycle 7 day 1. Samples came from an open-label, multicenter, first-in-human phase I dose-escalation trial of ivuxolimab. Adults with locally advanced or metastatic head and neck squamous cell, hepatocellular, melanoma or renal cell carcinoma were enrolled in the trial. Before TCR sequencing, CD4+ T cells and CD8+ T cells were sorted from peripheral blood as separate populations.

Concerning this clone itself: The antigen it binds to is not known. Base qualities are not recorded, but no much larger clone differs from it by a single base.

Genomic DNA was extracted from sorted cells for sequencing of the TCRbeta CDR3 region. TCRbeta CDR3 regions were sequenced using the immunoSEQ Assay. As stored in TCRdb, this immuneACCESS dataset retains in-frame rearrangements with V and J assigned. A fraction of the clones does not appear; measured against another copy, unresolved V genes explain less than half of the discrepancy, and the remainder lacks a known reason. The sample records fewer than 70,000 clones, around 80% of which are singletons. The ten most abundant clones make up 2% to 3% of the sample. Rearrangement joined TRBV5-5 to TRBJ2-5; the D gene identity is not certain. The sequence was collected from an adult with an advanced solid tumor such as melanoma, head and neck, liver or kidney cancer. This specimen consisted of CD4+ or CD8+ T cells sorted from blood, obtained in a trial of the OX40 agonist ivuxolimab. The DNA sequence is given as TGTGCCAGCAGCTTGGCAGGCAATCAAGAGACCCAGTACTTC. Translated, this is CASSLAGNQETQYF.